This TCR beta chain was captured by sequencing in a study of glioma-infiltrating T cells after dendritic cell vaccination. Across the whole study: The vaccine used monocyte-derived dendritic cells pulsed overnight with autologous tumor lysate.

The CDR3 contains 13 residues. Germline CDR1 reads SEHNR; CDR2 reads FQNEAQ (reference sequence). V shed 5 bases and J shed 5 bases, with 12 bases lying between them. The PCR used 60 V beta and 13 J beta primers. Sequenced by immunoSEQ multiplex PCR; TCRdb stores in-frame clones only, minus some. Of 98,000 or so clones in the sample, approximately 80% were seen once. Sample time point: after dendritic cell vaccination, including at tumor progression/relapse. The source was blood, collected after dendritic cell vaccination. This chain joins TRBV7-9 and TRBJ2-5; possible D gene TRBD1, 6 bases. The TCR was taken from a human donor with glioblastoma. In nucleotides, the CDR3 is TGTGCCAGCAGCATACAGGGTGTCGAGACCCAGTACTTC. Translation: CASSIQGVETQYF.